This T cell receptor beta chain was obtained from a study of regulatory T cells in long-lasting Graves disease. Study-level results: Accuracy was perhaps lowered by the small sample size.

Time point noted: newly diagnosed GD, antithyroid drugs for less than 3 months. TCR sequences were obtained from RNA taken from PBMCs. This clonotype was detected a few times. Its cognate antigen is unknown. Arm-PCR with iRepertoire HTBI primers amplified the CDR3 regions for these TCR beta libraries. TCRdb fed the multiplex PCR reads into MiXCR, producing one record per CDR3 protein. The sample has roughly 500,000 distinct CDR3 sequences; less than 15% are singletons. This CDR3 contains 15 residues. Trimming removed 0 bases at V and 1 base at J, with 6 bases between. Germline CDR1 reads ENHRY; CDR2 reads SYGVKD. These same data were also listed under a study on T cells in Graves' hyperthyroidism and ophthalmopathy. That paper states: Diagnoses were made from clinical symptoms, serum measures (thyroxine and TRAb), thyroid ultrasound and orbital computed tomography. First-round RT-PCR of the TCR CDR3 relied on the HTBI primer set.

The starting material was peripheral blood mononuclear cells (PBMCs), obtained at new diagnosis, from a patient treated with antithyroid drugs. The rearrangement joins TRBV10-3 to TRBJ2-2; TRBD2 is a possible D gene (6 bases). The source is a young man with Graves disease. The CDR3 spells CAISESEGNTGELFF. The DNA for the CDR3 is TGTGCCATCAGTGAGTCGGAGGGGAACACCGGGGAGCTGTTTTTT.